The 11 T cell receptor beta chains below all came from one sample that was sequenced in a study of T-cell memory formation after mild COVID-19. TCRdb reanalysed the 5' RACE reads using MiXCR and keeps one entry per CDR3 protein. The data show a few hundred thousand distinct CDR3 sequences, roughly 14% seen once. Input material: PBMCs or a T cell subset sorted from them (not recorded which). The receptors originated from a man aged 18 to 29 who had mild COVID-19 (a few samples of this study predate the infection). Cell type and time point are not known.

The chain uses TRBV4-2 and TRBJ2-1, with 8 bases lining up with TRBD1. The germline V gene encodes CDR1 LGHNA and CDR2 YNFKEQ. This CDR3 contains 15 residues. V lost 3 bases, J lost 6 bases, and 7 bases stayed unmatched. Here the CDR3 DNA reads TGTGCCAGCAGCCACCCCACGACAGGGGCCAATGAGCAGTTCTTC. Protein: CASSHPTTGANEQFF.

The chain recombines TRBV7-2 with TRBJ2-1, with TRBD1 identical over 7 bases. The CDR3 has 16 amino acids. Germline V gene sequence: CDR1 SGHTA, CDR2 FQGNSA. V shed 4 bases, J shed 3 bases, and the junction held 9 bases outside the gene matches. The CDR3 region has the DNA TGTGCCAGCAGCTGGCCAGGACAGGTATTCTACAATGAGCAGTTCTTC. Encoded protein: CASSWPGQVFYNEQFF.

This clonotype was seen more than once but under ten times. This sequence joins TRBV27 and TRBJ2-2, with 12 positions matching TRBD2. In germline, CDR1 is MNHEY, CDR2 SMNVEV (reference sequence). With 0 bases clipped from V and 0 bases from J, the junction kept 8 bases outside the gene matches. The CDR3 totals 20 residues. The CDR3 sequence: CASSLSLPGLAGPNTGELFF. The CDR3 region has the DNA TGTGCCAGCAGTTTATCTTTACCGGGACTAGCGGGCCCGAACACCGGGGAGCTGTTTTTT.

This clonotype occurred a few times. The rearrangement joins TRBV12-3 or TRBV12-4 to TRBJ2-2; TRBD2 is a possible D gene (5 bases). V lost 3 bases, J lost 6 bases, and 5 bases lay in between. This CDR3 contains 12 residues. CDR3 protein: CASSFSAGELFF. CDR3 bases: TGTGCCAGCAGTTTTAGCGCCGGGGAGCTGTTTTTT.

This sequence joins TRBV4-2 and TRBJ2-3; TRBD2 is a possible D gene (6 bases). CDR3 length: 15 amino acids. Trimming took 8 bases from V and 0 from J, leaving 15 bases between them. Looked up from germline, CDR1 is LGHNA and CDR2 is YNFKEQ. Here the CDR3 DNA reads TGTGCCAGCCGGGGACTCAAAGCTAGCACAGATACGCAGTATTTT. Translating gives CASRGLKASTDTQYF.

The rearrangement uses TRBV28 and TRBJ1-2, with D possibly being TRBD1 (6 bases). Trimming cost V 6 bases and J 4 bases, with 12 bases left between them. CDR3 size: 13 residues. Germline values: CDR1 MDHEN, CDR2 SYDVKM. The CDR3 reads CASRKGVPYGYTF. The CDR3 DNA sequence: TGTGCCAGCAGGAAGGGGGTACCCTATGGCTACACCTTC.

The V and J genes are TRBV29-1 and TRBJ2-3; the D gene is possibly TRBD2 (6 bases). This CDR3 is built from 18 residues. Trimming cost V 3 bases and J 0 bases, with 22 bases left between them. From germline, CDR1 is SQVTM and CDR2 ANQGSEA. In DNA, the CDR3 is TGCAGCGTTGATAACCGTGGGGGGTGGCGGGCTAGCACAGATACGCAGTATTTT. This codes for CSVDNRGGWRASTDTQYF.

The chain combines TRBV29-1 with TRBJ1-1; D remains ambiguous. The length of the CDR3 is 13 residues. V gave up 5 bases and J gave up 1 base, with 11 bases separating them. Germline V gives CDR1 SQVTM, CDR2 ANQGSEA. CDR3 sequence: CSVYPDTNTEAFF. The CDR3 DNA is TGCAGCGTTTACCCCGACACGAACACTGAAGCTTTCTTT.

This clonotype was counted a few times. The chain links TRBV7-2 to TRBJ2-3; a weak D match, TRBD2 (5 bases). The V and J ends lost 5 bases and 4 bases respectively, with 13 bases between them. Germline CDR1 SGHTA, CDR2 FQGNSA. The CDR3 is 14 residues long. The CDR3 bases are TGTGCCAGCAGCCTCTCGGGATTGGCAGATACGCAGTATTTT. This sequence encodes CASSLSGLADTQYF.

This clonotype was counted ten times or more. As DNA, the CDR3 is TGTGCCAGCAGAAGGGGGGACGGATCTTATAGCAATCAGCCCCAGCATTTT. Its translation: CASRRGDGSYSNQPQHF. The chain combines TRBV6-5 with TRBJ1-5; the D gene is possibly TRBD1 (6 bases). The CDR3 sequence is 17 residues long. V lost 6 bases, J lost 0 bases, and 18 bases lay in between. From germline, CDR1 is MNHEY and CDR2 SVGAGI.

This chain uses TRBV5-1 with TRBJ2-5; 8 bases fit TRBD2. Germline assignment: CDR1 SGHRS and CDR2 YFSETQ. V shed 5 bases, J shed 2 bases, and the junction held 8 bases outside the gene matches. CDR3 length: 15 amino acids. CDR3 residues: CASSFAGTRQETQYF. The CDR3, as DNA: TGCGCCAGCAGTTTTGCGGGGACTAGACAAGAGACCCAGTACTTC.